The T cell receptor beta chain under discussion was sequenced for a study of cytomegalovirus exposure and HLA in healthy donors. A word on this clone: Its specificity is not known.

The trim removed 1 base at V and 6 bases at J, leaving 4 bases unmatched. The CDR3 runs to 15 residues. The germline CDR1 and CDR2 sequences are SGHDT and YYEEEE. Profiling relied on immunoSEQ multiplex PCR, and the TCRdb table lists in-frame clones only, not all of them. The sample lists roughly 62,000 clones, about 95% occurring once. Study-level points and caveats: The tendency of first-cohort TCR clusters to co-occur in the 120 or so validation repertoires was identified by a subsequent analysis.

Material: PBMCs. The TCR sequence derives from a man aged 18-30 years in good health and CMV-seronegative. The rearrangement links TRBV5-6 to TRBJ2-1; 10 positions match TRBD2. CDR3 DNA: TGTGCCAGCAGCTTGCCCAGCGGGAGGGCCAATGAGCAGTTCTTC. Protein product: CASSLPSGRANEQFF.